This TCR beta chain was retrieved from a study of shared clonotypes between healthy human individuals. With regard to this clone: What it recognizes is unknown.

Broader study findings: Investigators expected sequencing depth to affect clonotype sharing among donors. Sampling involved blood alone; tissue repertoires likely differ.

The assay ran at deep level. Authors' processing steps: Filtering differed since immunoSEQ provided only junctions, with no quality scores. Only in-frame clones appear in the TCRdb table, and some are missing; sequencing was by immunoSEQ multiplex PCR. V and J calls and clone size are copied from that table; D and trimming were computed from the DNA. The sample lists some 95,000 clones, less than 80% occurring once. This clonotype originated in a man aged 25-45 years in good health. The sample comprised memory CD8+ T cells sorted from blood. Described subset: CD45RO+ cells pooled with CCR7-negative TemRA cells.

The DNA for the CDR3 is TGTGCCAGCAGCTTTTTGGGGGCGGGGGAGACCCAGTACTTC. Protein sequence: CASSFLGAGETQYF. The V gene is TRBV11-2, the J gene TRBJ2-5; either TRBD1 or TRBD2 may fit D (6 bases each). Trimming took off 3 bases at V and 5 bases at J, with 13 bases between the two ends. The CDR3 runs 14 residues. Germline V gene lookup returns CDR1 SGHAT and CDR2 FQNNGV.